These T cell receptor beta chains were read from a single sample in a study of CD4 T cells in relation to SARS-CoV-2 and coronaviruses. These receptors have no identified antigens. Using immunoSEQ multiplex PCR, the repertoire was profiled, and TCRdb retains in-frame clones only, with some absent. The table lists tens of thousands of clones, 65% to 85% of them singletons. The sequenced sample consisted of CD4+ T cells from PBMCs, cultured in vitro. These receptors originate from a human donor in good health. The CDR3 runs from the conserved cysteine through the conserved F or W. Fields, in order: clone size, V gene, J gene, D gene, CDR3 protein, CDR3 DNA. D genes are given only for firm matches. Size tells how often a clone was seen (once, few, many) or the class of an expanded clone, and some rows leave it out.

.,TRBV6-1,TRBJ1-1,.,CASSEPLGAFF,TGTGCCAGCAGTGAACCTCTGGGCGCTTTCTTT
.,TRBV24-1,TRBJ1-5,TRBD1,CATSDPGQGRNQPQHF,TGTGCCACCAGTGACCCCGGACAGGGACGCAATCAGCCCCAGCATTTT
.,TRBV29-1,TRBJ2-5,.,CSVAFGGIVQAETQYF,TGCAGCGTTGCTTTTGGAGGGATAGTTCAGGCCGAGACCCAGTACTTC
.,TRBV6-5,TRBJ1-2,.,CATLPPGGLGGYTF,TGTGCCACTCTCCCTCCGGGGGGGCTGGGAGGCTACACCTTC
.,TRBV10-2,TRBJ1-5,.,CASSESGGRQPQHF,TGCGCCAGCAGTGAGTCAGGCGGCCGGCAGCCCCAGCATTTT
.,TRBV7-9,TRBJ1-1,.,CASSGRWNPEAFF,TGTGCCAGCAGCGGCCGGTGGAACCCTGAAGCTTTCTTT
.,TRBV20-1,TRBJ2-7,TRBD1,CSASQGVSSYEQYF,TGCAGTGCTAGTCAGGGGGTCTCTTCCTACGAGCAGTACTTC
.,TRBV18,TRBJ2-6,.,CASSPVVGTGANVLTF,TGTGCCAGCTCACCAGTAGTTGGAACCGGGGCCAACGTCCTGACTTTC
.,TRBV27,TRBJ2-1,.,CASSLRSLRREIYNEQFF,TGTGCCAGCAGTTTACGCTCTCTGCGAAGGGAAATTTACAATGAGCAGTTCTTC
.,TRBV27,TRBJ2-7,.,CASSPRQGSYEQYF,TGTGCCAGCAGTCCCCGGCAGGGCAGCTACGAGCAGTACTTC
.,TRBV6-4,TRBJ2-1,TRBD2,CASSELAGASNEQFF,TGTGCCAGCAGTGAATTAGCGGGAGCATCGAATGAGCAGTTCTTC
.,TRBV4-2,TRBJ2-3,TRBD2,CASSPSLSGRGADTQYF,TGTGCCAGCAGCCCCTCTTTGAGCGGGAGAGGCGCAGATACGCAGTATTTT
.,TRBV19,TRBJ2-5,TRBD1,CASRGTAQETQYF,TGTGCCAGTAGAGGGACAGCCCAAGAGACCCAGTACTTC
.,TRBV18,TRBJ1-3,.,CATARWGAAGNTIYF,TGTGCCACAGCCCGGTGGGGGGCCGCCGGAAACACCATATATTTT
once,TRBV9,TRBJ2-7,.,CASSGQNSYEQYF,TGTGCCAGCAGCGGACAGAACTCCTACGAGCAGTACTTC
once,TRBV5-1,TRBJ1-6,TRBD1,CASSLAGQGADSPLHF,TGCGCCAGCAGCTTGGCGGGACAGGGGGCTGATTCACCCCTCCACTTT
few,TRBV11-2,TRBJ1-2,TRBD1,CASSLWDSRGYTF,TGTGCCAGCAGCTTATGGGACAGTCGGGGCTACACCTTC
.,TRBV10-3,TRBJ1-2,.,CAISFDRSYGYTF,TGTGCCATCAGTTTTGACAGAAGCTATGGCTACACCTTC
once,TRBV6-1,TRBJ1-3,TRBD1,CASSQGTALSGNTIYF,TGTGCCAGCAGTCAAGGGACAGCTTTATCTGGAAACACCATATATTTT
few,TRBV30,TRBJ1-1,TRBD1,CAWRTGGVGTEAFF,TGTGCCTGGAGGACAGGGGGCGTGGGTACTGAAGCTTTCTTT
few,TRBV10-2,TRBJ1-2,TRBD1,CASSGRQGFYGYTF,TGCGCCAGCAGTGGCCGACAGGGTTTTTATGGCTACACCTTC
.,TRBV11-1,TRBJ2-5,TRBD1,CASSVDNRGQETQYF,TGTGCCAGCAGCGTAGACAACAGGGGGCAAGAGACCCAGTACTTC
.,TRBV5-1,TRBJ2-2,TRBD2,CASSSRTSWANTGELFF,TGCGCCAGCAGCTCCCGGACTAGTTGGGCGAACACCGGGGAGCTGTTTTTT
large,TRBV28,TRBJ1-5,TRBD1,CASDRALYSNQPQHF,TGTGCCAGTGACAGGGCTCTTTATAGCAATCAGCCCCAGCATTTT
few,TRBV24-1,TRBJ2-7,.,CATSDGYSYEQYF,TGTGCCACCAGTGACGGATACTCCTACGAGCAGTACTTC
.,TRBV6-5,TRBJ1-2,.,CASSYSGDAGYTF,TGTGCCAGCAGTTACTCTGGGGACGCTGGCTACACCTTC
.,TRBV7-9,TRBJ2-7,TRBD2,CASSRGLAEIYEQYF,TGTGCCAGCAGTCGGGGACTAGCGGAAATCTACGAGCAGTACTTC
once,TRBV23-1,TRBJ2-4,.,CASSLPPPDPGAKNIQYF,TGCGCCAGCAGTCTTCCCCCCCCGGACCCCGGAGCCAAAAACATTCAGTACTTC
.,TRBV10-3,TRBJ2-7,.,CAISESRYEQYF,TGTGCCATCAGTGAGTCTAGGTACGAGCAGTACTTC
.,TRBV30,TRBJ2-5,.,CAWSVRGRAQETQYF,TGTGCCTGGAGTGTACGTGGACGGGCCCAAGAGACCCAGTACTTC
.,TRBV19,TRBJ2-2,.,CASSIPGDAGELFF,TGTGCCAGTAGTATACCGGGAGACGCCGGGGAGCTGTTTTTT
once,TRBV6-5,TRBJ2-7,.,CATKRDRTYEQYF,TGTGCCACCAAGAGGGACCGAACCTACGAGCAGTACTTC
.,TRBV27,TRBJ1-2,.,CASSMQGRNYGYTF,TGTGCCAGCAGTATGCAGGGACGGAACTATGGCTACACCTTC
.,TRBV2,TRBJ2-5,TRBD1,CASSEARTGGKTQYF,TGTGCCAGCAGTGAAGCGAGGACAGGGGGAAAGACCCAGTACTTC
.,TRBV19,TRBJ2-7,.,CASSHPGHPPREQYF,TGTGCCAGTAGCCATCCGGGACATCCCCCCCGAGAGCAGTACTTC
.,TRBV28,TRBJ1-2,TRBD1,CASSPPDRPNYGYTF,TGTGCCAGCAGTCCCCCGGACAGGCCTAACTATGGCTACACCTTC
.,TRBV27,TRBJ2-7,TRBD1,CASSGTGGLRKGEQYF,TGTGCCAGCAGTGGAACAGGGGGGTTAAGGAAAGGCGAGCAGTACTTC
.,TRBV6-2/TRBV6-3,TRBJ2-5,TRBD2,CASRPGIWAGAETQYF,TGTGCCAGCAGACCTGGAATATGGGCGGGAGCAGAGACCCAGTACTTC
.,TRBV6-5,TRBJ2-5,TRBD2,CASNSPGLQETQYF,TGTGCCAGCAACAGTCCGGGACTACAAGAGACCCAGTACTTC
once,TRBV20-1,TRBJ1-1,TRBD1,CRIIQGTEAFF,TGCAGGATAATACAGGGGACTGAAGCTTTCTTT
.,TRBV3-1/TRBV3-2,TRBJ2-5,.,CASSSRGRETQYF,TGTGCCAGCAGCAGTAGAGGGAGGGAGACCCAGTACTTC
.,TRBV18,TRBJ2-2,.,CASSPSAHTGELFF,TGTGCCAGCTCACCGTCGGCCCACACCGGGGAGCTGTTTTTT
few,TRBV6-5,TRBJ1-6,.,CASSYGTANSPLHF,TGTGCCAGCAGTTACGGTACAGCTAATTCACCCCTCCACTTT
few,TRBV3-1/TRBV3-2,TRBJ2-3,.,CASSQGGTDTQYF,TGTGCCAGCAGCCAAGGGGGGACAGATACGCAGTATTTT
.,TRBV11-2,TRBJ2-7,.,CASSPGVDYEQYF,TGTGCCAGCAGCCCAGGAGTTGACTACGAGCAGTACTTC
few,TRBV28,TRBJ1-2,.,CASSLGDYGHSNYGYTF,TGTGCCAGCAGTTTAGGAGACTACGGACACTCTAACTATGGCTACACCTTC
once,TRBV19,TRBJ2-2,.,CASSMGRGSGELFF,TGTGCCAGTAGTATGGGCAGGGGATCTGGGGAGCTGTTTTTT
few,TRBV10-3,TRBJ1-5,.,CAIKSSRDQPQHF,TGTGCCATCAAGTCGTCCAGGGACCAGCCCCAGCATTTT
.,TRBV15,TRBJ1-2,.,CATSRRDGVNYGYTF,TGTGCCACCAGCAGAAGGGACGGCGTTAACTATGGCTACACCTTC
.,TRBV11-2,TRBJ2-2,.,CASSLGSAGELFF,TGTGCCAGCAGCTTGGGATCCGCCGGGGAGCTGTTTTTT
.,TRBV23-1,TRBJ1-2,TRBD1,CASSQVEDRKANYGYTF,TGCGCCAGCAGTCAGGTAGAGGACAGGAAAGCTAACTATGGCTACACCTTC
.,TRBV7-9,TRBJ1-2,TRBD1,CASSQADRAVGYTF,TGTGCCAGCAGCCAAGCAGACAGGGCGGTTGGCTACACCTTC
.,TRBV18,TRBJ2-1,TRBD1,CASSSGDRVYNEQFF,TGTGCCAGCTCATCCGGGGACAGGGTCTACAATGAGCAGTTCTTC
.,TRBV9,TRBJ2-2,TRBD2,CASNGLAHTGELFF,TGTGCCAGCAACGGACTAGCGCACACCGGGGAGCTGTTTTTT
.,TRBV10-1,TRBJ1-1,TRBD1,CASSEGTGNTEAFF,TGCGCCAGCAGTGAGGGGACAGGCAACACTGAAGCTTTCTTT
.,TRBV2,TRBJ1-2,.,CATAGSYGYTF,TGTGCCACAGCAGGATCCTATGGCTACACCTTC
once,TRBV5-1,TRBJ2-1,.,CASSGFRGRRSYNEQFF,TGCGCCAGCAGCGGGTTCCGGGGGAGACGATCCTACAATGAGCAGTTCTTC